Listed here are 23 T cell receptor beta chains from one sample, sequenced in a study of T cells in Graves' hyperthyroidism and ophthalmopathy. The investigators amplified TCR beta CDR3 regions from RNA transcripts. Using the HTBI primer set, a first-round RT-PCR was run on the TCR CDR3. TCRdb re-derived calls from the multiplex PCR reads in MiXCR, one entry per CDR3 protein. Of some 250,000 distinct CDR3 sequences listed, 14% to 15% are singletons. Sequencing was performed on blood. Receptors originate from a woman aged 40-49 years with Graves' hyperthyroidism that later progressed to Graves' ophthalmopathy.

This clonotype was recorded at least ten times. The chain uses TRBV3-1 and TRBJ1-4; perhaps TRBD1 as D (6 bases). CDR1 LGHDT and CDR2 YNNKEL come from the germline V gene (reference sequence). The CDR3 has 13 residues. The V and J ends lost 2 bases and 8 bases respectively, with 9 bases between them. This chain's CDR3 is CASSQNRDEKLFF. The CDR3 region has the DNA TGTGCCAGCAGCCAAAACAGGGACGAAAAACTGTTTTTT.

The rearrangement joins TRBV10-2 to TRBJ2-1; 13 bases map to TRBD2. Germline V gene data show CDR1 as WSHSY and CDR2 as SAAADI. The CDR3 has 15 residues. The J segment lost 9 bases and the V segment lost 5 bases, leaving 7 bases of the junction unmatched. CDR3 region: CASSHTSGRAGEQFF. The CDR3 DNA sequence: TGCGCCAGCAGTCATACTAGCGGGAGGGCCGGTGAGCAGTTCTTC.

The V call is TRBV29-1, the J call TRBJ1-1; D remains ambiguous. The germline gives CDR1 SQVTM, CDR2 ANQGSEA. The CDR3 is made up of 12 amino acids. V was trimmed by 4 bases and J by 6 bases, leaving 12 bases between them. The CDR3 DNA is TGCAGCGTTGGCCCCTTCGGCGCTGAAGCTTTCTTT. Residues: CSVGPFGAEAFF.

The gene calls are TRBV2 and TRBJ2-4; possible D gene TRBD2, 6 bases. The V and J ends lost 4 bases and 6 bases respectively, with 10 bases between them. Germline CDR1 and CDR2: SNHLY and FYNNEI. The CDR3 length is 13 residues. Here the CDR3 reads CASSGGVTNIQYF. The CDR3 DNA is TGTGCCAGCAGTGGGGGGGTTACAAACATTCAGTACTTC. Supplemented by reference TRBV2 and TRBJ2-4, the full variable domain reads EPEVTQTPSHQVTQMGQEVILRCVPISNHLYFYWYRQILGQKVEFLVSFYNNEISEKSEIFDDQFSVERPDGSNFTLKIRSTKLEDSAMYFCASSGGVTNIQYFGAGTRLSVL.

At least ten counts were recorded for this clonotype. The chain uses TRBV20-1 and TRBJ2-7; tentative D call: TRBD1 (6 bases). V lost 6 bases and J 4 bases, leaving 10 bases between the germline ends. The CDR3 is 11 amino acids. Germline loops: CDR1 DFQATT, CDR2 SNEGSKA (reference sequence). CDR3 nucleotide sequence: TGCAGTGCCACCACAGGGTACGAGCAGTACTTC. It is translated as CSATTGYEQYF.

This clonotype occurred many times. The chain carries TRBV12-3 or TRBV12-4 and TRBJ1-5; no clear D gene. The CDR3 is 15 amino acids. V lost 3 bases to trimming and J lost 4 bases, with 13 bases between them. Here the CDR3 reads CASSLRQVGNQPQHF. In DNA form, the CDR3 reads TGTGCCAGCAGTTTGCGGCAGGTCGGTAATCAGCCCCAGCATTTT.

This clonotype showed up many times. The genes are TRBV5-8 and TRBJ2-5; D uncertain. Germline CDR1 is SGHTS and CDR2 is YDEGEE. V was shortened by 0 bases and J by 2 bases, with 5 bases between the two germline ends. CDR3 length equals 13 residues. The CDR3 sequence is CASSLAEQETQYF. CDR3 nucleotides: TGTGCCAGCAGCTTGGCGGAGCAAGAGACCCAGTACTTC. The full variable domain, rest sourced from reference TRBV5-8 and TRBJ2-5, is EAGVTQSPTHLIKTRGQQATLRCSPISGHTSVYWYQQALGLGLQFLLWYDEGEERNRGNFPPRFSGRQFPNYSSELNVNALELEDSALYLCASSLAEQETQYFGPGTRLLVL.

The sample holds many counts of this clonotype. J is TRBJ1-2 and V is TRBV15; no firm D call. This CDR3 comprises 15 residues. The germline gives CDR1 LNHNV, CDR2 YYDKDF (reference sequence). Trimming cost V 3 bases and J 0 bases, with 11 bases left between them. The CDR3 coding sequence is TGTGCCACCAGCAGTCGGCGGCCCGCTAACTATGGCTACACCTTC. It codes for CATSSRRPANYGYTF.

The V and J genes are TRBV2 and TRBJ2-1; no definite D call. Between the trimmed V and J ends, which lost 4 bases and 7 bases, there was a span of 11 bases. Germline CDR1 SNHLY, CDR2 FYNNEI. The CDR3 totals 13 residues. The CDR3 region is CASSVNSKNEQFF. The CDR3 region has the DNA TGTGCCAGCAGTGTGAACAGTAAGAATGAGCAGTTCTTC.

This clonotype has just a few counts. The CDR3 DNA follows: TGCGCCAGCGGCCAAGATTGGGGGCATGAGCAGTTCTTC. Its translation: CASGQDWGHEQFF. The chain is built from TRBV10-2 and TRBJ2-1, with D tentatively TRBD1 (6 bases). The CDR3 length is 13 residues. Germline V CDR1 and CDR2: WSHSY, SAAADI. The V end lost 8 bases, the J end lost 8 bases, and 16 bases lay between the germline ends.

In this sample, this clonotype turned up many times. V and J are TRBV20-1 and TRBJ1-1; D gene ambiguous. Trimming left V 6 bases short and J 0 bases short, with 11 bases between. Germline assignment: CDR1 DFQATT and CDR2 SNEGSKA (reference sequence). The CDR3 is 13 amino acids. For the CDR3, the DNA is TGCAGTGCCATACCTCGGGTGAACACTGAAGCTTTCTTT. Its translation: CSAIPRVNTEAFF.

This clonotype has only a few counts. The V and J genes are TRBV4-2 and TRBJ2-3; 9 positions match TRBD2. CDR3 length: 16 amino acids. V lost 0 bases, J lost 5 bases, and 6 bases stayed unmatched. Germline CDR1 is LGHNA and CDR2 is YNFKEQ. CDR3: CASSQDWREGVDTQYF. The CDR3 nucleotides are TGTGCCAGCAGCCAAGACTGGCGGGAGGGTGTAGATACGCAGTATTTT.

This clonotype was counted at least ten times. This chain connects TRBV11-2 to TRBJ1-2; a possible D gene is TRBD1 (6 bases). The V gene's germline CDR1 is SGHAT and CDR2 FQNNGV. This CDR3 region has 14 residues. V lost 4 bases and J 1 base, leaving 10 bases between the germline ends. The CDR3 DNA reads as TGTGCCAGCAGCTCCCAACAGGGTAACTATGGCTACACCTTC. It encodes CASSSQQGNYGYTF.

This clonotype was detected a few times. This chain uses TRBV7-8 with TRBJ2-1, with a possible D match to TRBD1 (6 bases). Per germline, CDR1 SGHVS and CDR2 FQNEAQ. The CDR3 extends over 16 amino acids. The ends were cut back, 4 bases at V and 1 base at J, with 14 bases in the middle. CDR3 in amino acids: CASSSLDRVSYNEQFF. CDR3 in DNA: TGTGCCAGCAGCTCCCTGGACAGAGTGTCCTACAATGAGCAGTTCTTC. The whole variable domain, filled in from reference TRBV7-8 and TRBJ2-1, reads GAGVSQSPRYKVAKRGQDVALRCDPISGHVSLFWYQQALGQGPEFLTYFQNEAQLDKSGLPSDRFFAERPEGSVSTLKIQRTQQEDSAVYLCASSSLDRVSYNEQFFGPGTRLTVL.

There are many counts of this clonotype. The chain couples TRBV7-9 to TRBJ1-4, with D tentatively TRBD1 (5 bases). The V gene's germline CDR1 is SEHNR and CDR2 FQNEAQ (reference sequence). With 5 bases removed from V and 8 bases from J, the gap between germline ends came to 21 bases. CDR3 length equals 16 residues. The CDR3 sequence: CASSNLDIGGEEKLFF. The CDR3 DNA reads TGTGCCAGCAGCAACTTGGACATAGGAGGGGAAGAAAAACTGTTTTTT.

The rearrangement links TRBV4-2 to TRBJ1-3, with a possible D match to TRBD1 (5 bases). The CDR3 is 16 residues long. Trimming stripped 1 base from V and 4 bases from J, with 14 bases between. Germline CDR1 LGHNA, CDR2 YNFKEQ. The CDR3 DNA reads TGTGCCAGCAGCCAAGGTCTGGGGACGCACGGAAACACCATATATTTT. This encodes CASSQGLGTHGNTIYF.

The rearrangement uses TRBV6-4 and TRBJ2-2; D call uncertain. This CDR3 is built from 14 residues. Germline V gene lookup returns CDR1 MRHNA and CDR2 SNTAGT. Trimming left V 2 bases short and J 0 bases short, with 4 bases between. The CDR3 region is CASSDNTNTGELFF. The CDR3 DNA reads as TGTGCCAGCAGTGACAATACGAACACCGGGGAGCTGTTTTTT.

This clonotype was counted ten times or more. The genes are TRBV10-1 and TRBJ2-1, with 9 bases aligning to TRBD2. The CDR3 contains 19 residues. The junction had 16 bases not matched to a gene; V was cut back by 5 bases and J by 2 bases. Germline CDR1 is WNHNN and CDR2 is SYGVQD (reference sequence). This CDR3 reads CASSPWGGRANLTYNEQFF. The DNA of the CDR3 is TGCGCCAGCAGTCCTTGGGGCGGGAGGGCCAATTTGACCTACAATGAGCAGTTCTTC.

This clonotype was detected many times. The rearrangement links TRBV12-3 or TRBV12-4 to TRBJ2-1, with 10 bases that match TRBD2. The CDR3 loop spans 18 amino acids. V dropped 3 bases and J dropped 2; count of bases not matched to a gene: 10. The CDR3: CASSFGLAGVSAYNEQFF. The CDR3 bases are TGTGCCAGCAGTTTTGGGCTAGCGGGAGTATCGGCCTACAATGAGCAGTTCTTC.

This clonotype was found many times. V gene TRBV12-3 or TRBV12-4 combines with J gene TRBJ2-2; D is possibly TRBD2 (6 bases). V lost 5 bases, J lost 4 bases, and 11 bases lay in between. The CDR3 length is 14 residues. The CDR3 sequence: CASSGAGRTGELFF. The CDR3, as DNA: TGTGCCAGCAGTGGGGCGGGGCGCACCGGGGAGCTGTTTTTT.

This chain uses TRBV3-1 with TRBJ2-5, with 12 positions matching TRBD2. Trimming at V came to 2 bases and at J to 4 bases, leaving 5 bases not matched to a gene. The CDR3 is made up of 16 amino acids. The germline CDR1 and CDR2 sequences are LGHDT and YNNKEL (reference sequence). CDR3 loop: CASSQLAGGPGETQYF. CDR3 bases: TGTGCCAGCAGCCAACTAGCGGGAGGGCCGGGAGAGACCCAGTACTTC.

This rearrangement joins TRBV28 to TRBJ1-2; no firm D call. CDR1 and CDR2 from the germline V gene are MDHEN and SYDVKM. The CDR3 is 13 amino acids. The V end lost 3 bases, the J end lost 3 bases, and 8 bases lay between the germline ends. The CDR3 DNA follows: TGTGCCAGCAGTTTGATCTCAGACTATGGCTACACCTTC. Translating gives CASSLISDYGYTF.

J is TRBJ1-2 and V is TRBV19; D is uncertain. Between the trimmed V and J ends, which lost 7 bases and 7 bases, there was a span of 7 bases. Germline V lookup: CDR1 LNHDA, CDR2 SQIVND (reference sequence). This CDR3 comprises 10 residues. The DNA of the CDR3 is TGTGCCAGTAAAAGGGTTGGCTACACCTTC. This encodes CASKRVGYTF.